This entry lists 15 T cell receptor beta chains sequenced from one sample in a study of T-cell reconstitution after alpha-beta-depleted transplantation in children. Unique molecular identifiers were built into the TCRbeta library. Each CDR3 protein is one row after TCRdb ran MiXCR on the PCR reads. In the table there are about 230,000 distinct CDR3 sequences, about a tenth of which are singletons. Sequenced material: PBMCs, taken before TCRalphabeta/CD19-depleted stem cell transplant. The receptors here all came from a child under two years old with acute myeloid leukemia, due to receive a stem cell transplant.

This clonotype was recorded at least ten times. This chain connects TRBV3-1 to TRBJ2-7, with a tentative D call TRBD1 (5 bases). Germline CDR1 and CDR2: LGHDT and YNNKEL (reference sequence). With 1 base removed from V and 10 bases from J, the gap between germline ends came to 8 bases. The CDR3 totals 11 residues. This chain's CDR3 is CASSQGRGQYF. The DNA for the CDR3 is TGTGCCAGCAGCCAAGGAAGGGGCCAGTACTTC.

This clonotype has a count of ten or more. The rearrangement uses TRBV20-1 and TRBJ2-5; tentative D call: TRBD2 (6 bases). This CDR3 contains 14 residues. The V end lost 6 bases, the J end lost 0 bases, and 14 bases lay between the germline ends. Germline assignment: CDR1 DFQATT and CDR2 SNEGSKA (reference sequence). CDR3 in DNA: TGCAGTGCAACCTGGGACTCTAACCAAGAGACCCAGTACTTC. It codes for CSATWDSNQETQYF.

This clonotype showed up many times. The chain employs TRBV7-2 and TRBJ2-7, with 7 nucleotides matching TRBD1. V was clipped by 5 bases and J by 6 bases; unmatched bases: 13. The CDR3 covers 15 residues. Germline-derived CDR1 and CDR2 are SGHTA and FQGNSA. CDR3 coding DNA: TGTGCCAGCAGCCCCACAGGGGAAAATGGTCGCGAGCAGTACTTC. It specifies CASSPTGENGREQYF. Together with reference TRBV7-2 and TRBJ2-7, the CDR3 gives the full variable domain: GAGVSQSPSNKVTEKGKDVELRCDPISGHTALYWYRQSLGQGLEFLIYFQGNSAPDKSGLPSDRFSAERTGGSVSTLTIQRTQQEDSAVYLCASSPTGENGREQYFGPGTRLTVT.

This clonotype has a handful of counts. V gene TRBV27 combines with J gene TRBJ2-2, with D maybe TRBD2 (5 bases). V lost 5 bases to trimming and J lost 1 base, with 8 bases between them. Germline CDR1 reads MNHEY; CDR2 reads SMNVEV (reference sequence). The CDR3 extends over 14 amino acids. The CDR3 DNA follows: TGTGCCAGCAGTAATACTAGGAACACCGGGGAGCTGTTTTTT. It codes for CASSNTRNTGELFF.

This clonotype came up many times. This rearrangement joins TRBV29-1 to TRBJ2-5; no reliable D call. Between the trimmed V and J ends, which lost 4 bases and 0 bases, there was a span of 9 bases. The CDR3 sequence is 13 residues long. The germline gives CDR1 SQVTM, CDR2 ANQGSEA. CDR3 residues: CSVVRAYQETQYF. The DNA for the CDR3 is TGCAGCGTTGTTCGGGCGTACCAAGAGACCCAGTACTTC.

This clonotype was picked up a small number of times. The rearrangement links TRBV6-4 to TRBJ2-2, with unresolved D. Germline V lookup: CDR1 MRHNA, CDR2 SNTAGT. The CDR3 sequence is 13 residues long. Trimming removed 2 bases from V and 6 bases from J, with 7 bases in between. DNA of the CDR3: TGTGCCAGCAGTGACCCCCCAGCCGGGGAGCTGTTTTTT. This encodes CASSDPPAGELFF.

In this sample, this clonotype turned up many times. The rearrangement joins TRBV15 to TRBJ1-4, with 8 bases fitting TRBD1. Germline V gene sequence: CDR1 LNHNV, CDR2 YYDKDF (reference sequence). V lost 0 bases to trimming and J lost 7 bases; unmatched junction nucleotides: 7. CDR3 length: 16 amino acids. The CDR3 nucleotides are TGTGCCACCAGCAGAGATGCCCAGGGGGCAGGTGAAAAACTGTTTTTT. Amino acid sequence: CATSRDAQGAGEKLFF.

This clonotype was detected ten times or more. The chain recombines TRBV3-1 with TRBJ2-7, with D perhaps TRBD2 (6 bases). Looked up from germline, CDR1 is LGHDT and CDR2 is YNNKEL (reference sequence). The length of the CDR3 is 15 residues. V dropped 4 bases and J dropped 0 bases, with 13 bases sitting between them. The CDR3 protein is CASSRTPTSSYEQYF. The CDR3 nucleotides read TGTGCCAGCAGCCGAACACCGACTAGCTCCTACGAGCAGTACTTC.

Notes on this clonotype: Just one base apart from a much larger clone, this may be a read error. The CDR3 region is CSANPTGTVDCGYTF. The CDR3 DNA follows: TGCAGTGCTAACCCCACCGGGACAGTAGACTGTGGCTACACCTTC. The chain carries TRBV20-1 and TRBJ1-2; TRBD1 matches 7 bases. Trimming cost V 4 bases and J 7 bases; bases outside gene matches: 15. The CDR3 runs to 15 residues. The germline gives CDR1 DFQATT, CDR2 SNEGSKA (reference sequence).

About this clonotype itself: It may be a read error: a sequence one base away is much more abundant. Without the conserved terminal phenylalanine or tryptophan, this CDR3 likely stems from a read error. The CDR3 sequence is CSANPPAASLGPQHV. CDR3 coding DNA: TGCAGTGCCAATCCACCCGCGGCCTCCCTGGGGCCCCAGCATGTT. The chain employs TRBV20-1 and TRBJ1-5; D uncertain. The germline V and J ends were trimmed by 6 bases and 9 bases, with 24 bases remaining between them. From germline, CDR1 is DFQATT and CDR2 SNEGSKA (reference sequence). The length of the CDR3 is 15 residues.

This clonotype has at least ten counts. This chain uses TRBV12-3 or TRBV12-4 with TRBJ2-1, with a weak D call TRBD1 (6 bases). The CDR3 consists of 13 residues. The V gene lost 6 bases and the J gene lost 4 bases, with 10 bases spanning the gap. The CDR3 protein is CASRTGLYNEQFF. CDR3 DNA: TGTGCCAGCAGGACAGGACTGTACAATGAGCAGTTCTTC.

This clonotype has a count of ten or more. The chain is built from TRBV29-1 and TRBJ2-3, with D unresolved. The V gene lost 5 bases and the J gene lost 4 bases, with 10 bases spanning the gap. CDR1 and CDR2 from the germline V gene are SQVTM and ANQGSEA. This CDR3 has 12 residues. The CDR3 loop is CSVTKEADTQYF. The CDR3 DNA is TGCAGCGTTACGAAAGAGGCAGATACGCAGTATTTT.

This clonotype occurred many times. The chain combines TRBV12-3 or TRBV12-4 with TRBJ2-7; the D gene is possibly TRBD2 (6 bases). This CDR3 has 14 residues. With 1 base removed from V and 6 bases from J, the gap between germline ends came to 13 bases. CDR3 bases: TGTGCCAGCAGTTTAGGGGGTCGGAGGGGCGAGCAGTACTTC. Encoded protein: CASSLGGRRGEQYF.

This clonotype was seen at least ten times. The CDR3 here is CSASQTAQETQYF. The CDR3 DNA reads TGCAGTGCTAGTCAGACGGCCCAAGAGACCCAGTACTTC. The gene calls are TRBV20-1 and TRBJ2-5, with no clear D. Germline assignment: CDR1 DFQATT and CDR2 SNEGSKA (reference sequence). This CDR3 contains 13 residues. V was pared by 3 bases and J by 1 base, with 9 bases between.

This clonotype was seen ten or more times. V usage is TRBV7-2 and J usage is TRBJ2-1; 8 nucleotides align to TRBD2. CDR3 length: 17 amino acids. V was pared by 0 bases and J by 0 bases, with 4 bases of the junction left unmatched. Looked up from germline, CDR1 is SGHTA and CDR2 is FQGNSA. The CDR3 reads CASSLASSGSSYNEQFF. CDR3 in DNA: TGTGCCAGCAGCTTAGCCTCCAGCGGGAGCTCCTACAATGAGCAGTTCTTC.